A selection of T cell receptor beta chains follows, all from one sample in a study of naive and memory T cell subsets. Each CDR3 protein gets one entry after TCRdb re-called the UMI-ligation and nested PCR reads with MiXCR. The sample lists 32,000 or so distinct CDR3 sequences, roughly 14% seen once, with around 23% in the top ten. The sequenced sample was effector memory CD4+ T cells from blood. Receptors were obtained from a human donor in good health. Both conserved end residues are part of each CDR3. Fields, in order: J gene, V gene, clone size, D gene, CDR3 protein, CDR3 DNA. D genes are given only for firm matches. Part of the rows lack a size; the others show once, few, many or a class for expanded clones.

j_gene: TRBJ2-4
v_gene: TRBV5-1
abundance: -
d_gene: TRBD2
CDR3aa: CASSLRLLAGGPQAKNIQYF
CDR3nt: TGCGCCAGCAGCTTAAGACTGCTAGCGGGAGGGCCGCAAGCCAAAAACATTCAGTACTTC

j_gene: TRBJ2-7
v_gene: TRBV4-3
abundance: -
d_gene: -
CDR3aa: CASSQDRGSYEQYF
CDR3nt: TGCGCCAGCAGCCAAGACAGGGGTTCCTACGAGCAGTACTTC

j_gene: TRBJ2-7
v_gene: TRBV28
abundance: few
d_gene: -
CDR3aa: CASISDLYEQYF
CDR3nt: TGTGCCAGCATTAGCGACCTCTACGAGCAGTACTTC

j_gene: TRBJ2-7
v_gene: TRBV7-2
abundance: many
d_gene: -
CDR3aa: CASSLGTDSWYEQYF
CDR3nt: TGTGCCAGCAGCTTAGGGACGGACAGTTGGTACGAGCAGTACTTC

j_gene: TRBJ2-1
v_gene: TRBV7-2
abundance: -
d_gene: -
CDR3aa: CASSWRGDSYNEQFF
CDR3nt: TGTGCCAGCAGCTGGAGGGGGGATTCCTACAATGAGCAGTTCTTC

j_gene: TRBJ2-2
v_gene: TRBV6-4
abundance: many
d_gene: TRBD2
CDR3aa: CASSERAGGTGELFF
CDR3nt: TGTGCCAGCAGTGAGAGGGCGGGGGGCACCGGGGAGCTGTTTTTT

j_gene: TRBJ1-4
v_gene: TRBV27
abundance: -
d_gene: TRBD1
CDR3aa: CASRGTGANEKLFF
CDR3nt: TGTGCCAGCAGGGGGACAGGGGCTAATGAAAAACTGTTTTTT

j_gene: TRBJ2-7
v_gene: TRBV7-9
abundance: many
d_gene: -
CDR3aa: CASSFQTYEQYF
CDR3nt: TGTGCCAGCAGCTTCCAAACCTACGAGCAGTACTTC

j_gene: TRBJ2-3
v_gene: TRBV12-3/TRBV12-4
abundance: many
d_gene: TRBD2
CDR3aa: CASSGPSRGRVPDTQYF
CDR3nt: TGTGCCAGCAGTGGACCCTCCCGCGGGAGGGTCCCAGATACGCAGTATTTT

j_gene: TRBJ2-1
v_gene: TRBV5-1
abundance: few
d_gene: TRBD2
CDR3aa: CASSSGLAGGSYNEQFF
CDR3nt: TGCGCCAGCAGCTCGGGACTAGCGGGAGGTTCCTACAATGAGCAGTTCTTC

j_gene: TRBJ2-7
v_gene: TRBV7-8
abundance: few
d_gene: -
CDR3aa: CASSLGLGVISYEQYF
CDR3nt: TGTGCCAGCAGCTTAGGGTTGGGGGTCATTTCCTACGAGCAGTACTTC

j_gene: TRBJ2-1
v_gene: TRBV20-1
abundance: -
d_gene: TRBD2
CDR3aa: CSPTGTTNNEQFF
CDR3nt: TGCAGTCCCACGGGGACTACCAACAATGAGCAGTTCTTC

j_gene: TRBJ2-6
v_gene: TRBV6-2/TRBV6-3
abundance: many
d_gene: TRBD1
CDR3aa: CASRSGTGISGANVLTF
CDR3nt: TGTGCCAGCAGGAGCGGGACAGGGATATCTGGGGCCAACGTCCTGACTTTC

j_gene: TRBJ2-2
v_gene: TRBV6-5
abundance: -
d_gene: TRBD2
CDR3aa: CASSYRVSGRSTGELFF
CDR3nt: TGTGCCAGCAGTTACAGAGTTAGCGGGAGGAGCACCGGGGAGCTGTTTTTT

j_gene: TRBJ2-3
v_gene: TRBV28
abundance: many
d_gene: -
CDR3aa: CASSDSTDTQYF
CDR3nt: TGTGCCAGCAGTGACAGCACAGATACGCAGTATTTT

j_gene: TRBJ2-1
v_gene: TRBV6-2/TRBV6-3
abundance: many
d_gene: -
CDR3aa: CASSPSNNEQFF
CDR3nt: TGTGCCAGCAGTCCCTCCAACAATGAGCAGTTCTTC

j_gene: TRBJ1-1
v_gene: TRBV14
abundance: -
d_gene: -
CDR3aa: CASSQAWREAFF
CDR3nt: TGTGCCAGCAGCCAAGCGTGGAGGGAAGCTTTCTTT

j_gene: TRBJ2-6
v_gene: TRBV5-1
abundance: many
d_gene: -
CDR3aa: CASSFGQVLSSGANVLTF
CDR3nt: TGCGCCAGCAGCTTCGGGCAGGTTCTGAGCTCTGGGGCCAACGTCCTGACTTTC

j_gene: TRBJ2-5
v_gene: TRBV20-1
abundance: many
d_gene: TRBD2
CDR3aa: CSARDTGGPSETQYF
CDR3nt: TGCAGTGCTAGAGACACGGGAGGGCCCTCAGAGACCCAGTACTTC

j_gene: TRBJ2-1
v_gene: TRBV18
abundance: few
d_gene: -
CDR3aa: CASSSPEGGTNSFF
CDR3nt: TGTGCCAGCTCATCCCCGGAGGGGGGGACCAATTCGTTCTTC

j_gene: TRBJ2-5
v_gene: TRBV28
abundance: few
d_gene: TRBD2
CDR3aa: CASSFLAGAQETQYF
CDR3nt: TGTGCCAGCAGTTTTTTAGCGGGAGCTCAAGAGACCCAGTACTTC

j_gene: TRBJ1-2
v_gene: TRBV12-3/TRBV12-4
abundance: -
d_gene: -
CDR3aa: CASCSAGSGESSYGYTF
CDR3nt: TGTGCCAGCTGTTCAGCCGGGAGTGGGGAATCTAGCTATGGCTACACCTTC

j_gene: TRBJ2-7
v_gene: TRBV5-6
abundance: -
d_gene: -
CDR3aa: CASSLARGRYEQYF
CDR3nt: TGTGCCAGCAGCTTGGCCAGGGGTCGGTACGAGCAGTACTTC

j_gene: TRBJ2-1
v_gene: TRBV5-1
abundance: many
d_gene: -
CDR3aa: CASSSPGPHNEQFF
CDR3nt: TGCGCCAGCAGCAGTCCCGGGCCCCACAATGAGCAGTTCTTC

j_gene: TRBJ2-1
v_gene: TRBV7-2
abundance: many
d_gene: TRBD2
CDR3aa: CASSTRTSSLYNEQFF
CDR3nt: TGTGCCAGCAGCACGAGGACTAGCTCGCTGTACAATGAGCAGTTCTTC

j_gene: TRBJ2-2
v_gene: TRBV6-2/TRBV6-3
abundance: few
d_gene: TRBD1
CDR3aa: CASRDRGLGTGELFF
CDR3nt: TGTGCCAGCAGAGACAGGGGGCTCGGTACCGGGGAGCTGTTTTTT

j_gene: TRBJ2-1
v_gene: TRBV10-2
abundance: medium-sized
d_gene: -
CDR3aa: CASSSGTPSYNEQFF
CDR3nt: TGCGCCAGCAGTTCCGGGACCCCCTCCTACAATGAGCAGTTCTTC

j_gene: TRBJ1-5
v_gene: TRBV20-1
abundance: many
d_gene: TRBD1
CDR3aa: CSARGTGGTSSSNQPQHF
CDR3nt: TGCAGTGCTAGAGGGACAGGGGGCACTTCCTCTAGCAATCAGCCCCAGCATTTT

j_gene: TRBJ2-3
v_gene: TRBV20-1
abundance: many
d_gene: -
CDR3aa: CSAHPWGLTDTQYF
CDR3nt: TGCAGTGCACACCCCTGGGGCCTTACAGATACGCAGTATTTT

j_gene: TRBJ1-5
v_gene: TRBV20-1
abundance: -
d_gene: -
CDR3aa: CSARGSGGAEQPQHF
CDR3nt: TGCAGTGCGAGGGGGAGCGGGGGGGCGGAACAGCCCCAGCATTTT

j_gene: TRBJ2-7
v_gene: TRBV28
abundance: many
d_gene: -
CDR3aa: CASSATGTHSYEQYF
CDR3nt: TGTGCCAGCAGTGCCACCGGGACTCACTCCTACGAGCAGTACTTC

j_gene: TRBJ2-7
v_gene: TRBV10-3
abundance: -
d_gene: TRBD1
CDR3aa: CAIARNRQGGYEQYF
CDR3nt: TGTGCCATCGCCAGGAATCGACAGGGCGGTTACGAGCAGTACTTC

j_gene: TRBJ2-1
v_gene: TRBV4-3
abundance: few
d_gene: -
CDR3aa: CASSQEYGTGYNEQFF
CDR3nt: TGCGCCAGCAGCCAAGAGTACGGGACGGGGTACAATGAGCAGTTCTTC

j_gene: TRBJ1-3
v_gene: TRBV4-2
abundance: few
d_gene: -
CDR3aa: CASSPLDSGNTIYF
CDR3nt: TGTGCCAGCAGCCCCCTAGACTCTGGAAACACCATATATTTT

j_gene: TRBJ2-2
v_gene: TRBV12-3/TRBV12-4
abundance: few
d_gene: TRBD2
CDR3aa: CAIQRGYTGELFF
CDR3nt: TGTGCCATTCAGCGGGGGTACACCGGGGAGCTGTTTTTT

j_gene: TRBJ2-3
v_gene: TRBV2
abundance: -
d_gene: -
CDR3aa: CASGNEHTQYF
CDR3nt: TGTGCCAGCGGCAATGAGCATACGCAGTATTTT

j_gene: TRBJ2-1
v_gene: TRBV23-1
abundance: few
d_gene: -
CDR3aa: CASSQSPTSSYNEQFF
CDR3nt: TGCGCCAGCAGTCAATCACCGACGAGCTCCTACAATGAGCAGTTCTTC

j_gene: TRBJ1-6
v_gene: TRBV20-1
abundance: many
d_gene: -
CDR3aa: CSASARPLSSSYNSPLHF
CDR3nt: TGCAGTGCTAGCGCCCGCCCCCTATCGAGCTCCTATAATTCACCCCTCCACTTT

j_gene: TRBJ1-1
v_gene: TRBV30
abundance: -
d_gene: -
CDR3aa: CAWSVGLNTEAFF
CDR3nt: TGTGCCTGGAGTGTCGGATTGAACACTGAAGCTTTCTTT

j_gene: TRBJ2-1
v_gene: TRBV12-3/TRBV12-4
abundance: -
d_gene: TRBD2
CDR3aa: CASSFSSGEYNEQFF
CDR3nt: TGTGCCAGCAGTTTTTCTAGCGGGGAATACAATGAGCAGTTCTTC

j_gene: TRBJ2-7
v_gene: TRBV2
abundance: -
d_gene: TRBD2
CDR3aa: CASTLVLAGGGEQYF
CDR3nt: TGTGCCAGCACGTTGGTCTTAGCGGGAGGGGGTGAGCAGTACTTC

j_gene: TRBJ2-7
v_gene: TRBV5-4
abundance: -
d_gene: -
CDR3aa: CASSVSYEQYF
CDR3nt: TGTGCCAGCAGCGTCTCCTACGAGCAGTACTTC

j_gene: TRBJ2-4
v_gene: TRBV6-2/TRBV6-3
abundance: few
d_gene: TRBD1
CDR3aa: CASSYSSQGDGTAAKNIQYF
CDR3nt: TGTGCCAGCAGTTACTCGAGCCAGGGGGACGGTACTGCGGCCAAAAACATTCAGTACTTC

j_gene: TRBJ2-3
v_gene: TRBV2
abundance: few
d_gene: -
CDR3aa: CASTDLYSRTDTQYF
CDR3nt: TGTGCCAGCACGGATCTATACTCACGCACAGATACGCAGTATTTT

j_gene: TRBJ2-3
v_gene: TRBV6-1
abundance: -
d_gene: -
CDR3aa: CASSRTTQLGLSTDTQYF
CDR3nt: TGTGCCAGCAGTAGGACGACCCAACTTGGACTTAGCACAGATACGCAGTATTTT

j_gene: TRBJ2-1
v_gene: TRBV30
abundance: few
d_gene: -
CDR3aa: CAWSPWSLDNEQFF
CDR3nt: TGTGCCTGGAGCCCGTGGAGCCTAGACAATGAGCAGTTCTTC